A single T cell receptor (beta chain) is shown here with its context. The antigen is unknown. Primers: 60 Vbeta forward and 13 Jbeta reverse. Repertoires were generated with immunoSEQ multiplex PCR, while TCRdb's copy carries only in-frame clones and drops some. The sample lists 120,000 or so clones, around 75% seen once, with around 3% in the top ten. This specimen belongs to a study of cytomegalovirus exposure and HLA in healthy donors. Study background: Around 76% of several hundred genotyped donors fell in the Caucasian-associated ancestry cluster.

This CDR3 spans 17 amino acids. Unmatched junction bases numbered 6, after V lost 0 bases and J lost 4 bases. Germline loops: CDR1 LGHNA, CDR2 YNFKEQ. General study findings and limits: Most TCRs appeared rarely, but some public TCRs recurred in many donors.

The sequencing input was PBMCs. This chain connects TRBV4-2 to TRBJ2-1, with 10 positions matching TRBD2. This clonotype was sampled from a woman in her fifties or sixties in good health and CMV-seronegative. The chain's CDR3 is CASSQEIAGGSYNEQFF. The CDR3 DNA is TGTGCCAGCAGCCAAGAGATAGCGGGAGGTAGTTACAATGAGCAGTTCTTC.